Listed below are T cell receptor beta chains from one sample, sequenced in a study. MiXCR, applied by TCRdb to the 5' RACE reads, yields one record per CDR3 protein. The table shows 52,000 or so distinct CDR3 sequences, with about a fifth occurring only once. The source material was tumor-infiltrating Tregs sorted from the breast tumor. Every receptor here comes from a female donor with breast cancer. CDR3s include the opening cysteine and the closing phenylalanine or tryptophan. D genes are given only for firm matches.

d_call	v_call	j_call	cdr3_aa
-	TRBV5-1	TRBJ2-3	CASSLGSTDTQYF
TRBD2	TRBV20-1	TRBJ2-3	CSASGLDETDTQYF
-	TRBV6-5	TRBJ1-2	CASSTGLEGGSDYTF
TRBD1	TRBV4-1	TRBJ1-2	CASSPNRGPLFYGYTF
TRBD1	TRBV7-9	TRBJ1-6	CASSPEKTGGNNSPLHF
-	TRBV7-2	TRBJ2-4	CASSLAVSGGIQYF
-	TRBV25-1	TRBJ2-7	CASSDQYEQYF
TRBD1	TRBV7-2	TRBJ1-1	CASSSDRATEAFF
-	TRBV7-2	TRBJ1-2	CASSLEVVRAYGYTF
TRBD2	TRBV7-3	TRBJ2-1	CASSLGSGIGNEQFF
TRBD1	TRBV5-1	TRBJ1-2	CATSTGDYGYTF
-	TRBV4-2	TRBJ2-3	CASSQERLGSTDTQYF
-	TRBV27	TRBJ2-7	CASRARGDGWRKQYF
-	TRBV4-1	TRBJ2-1	CASSQALKGSYNEQFF
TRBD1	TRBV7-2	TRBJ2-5	CASSKGQGIQETQYF
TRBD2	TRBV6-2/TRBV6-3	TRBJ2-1	CASSPDGAGTRRKNEQFF
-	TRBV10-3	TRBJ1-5	CAIKGNLLDRQPQHF
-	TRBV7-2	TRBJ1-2	CASSLGREVFHGYTF
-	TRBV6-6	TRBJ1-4	CASRKGEKLFF
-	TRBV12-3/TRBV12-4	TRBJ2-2	CASSLEASGELFF
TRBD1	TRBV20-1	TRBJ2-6	CSAGDREVGANVLTF
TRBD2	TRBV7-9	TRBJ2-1	CASRGTAGTSGRSLNEQFF
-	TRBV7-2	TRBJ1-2	CASSLYYGYTF
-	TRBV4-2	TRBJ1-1	CASSQGTGDNTEAFF
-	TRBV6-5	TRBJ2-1	CASSSTSRTGDNEQFF
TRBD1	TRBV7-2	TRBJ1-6	CASSVAGQRGRNSPLHF
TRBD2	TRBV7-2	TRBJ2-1	CASKTGTSSSEQFF
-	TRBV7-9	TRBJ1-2	CASSLEMRARYTF
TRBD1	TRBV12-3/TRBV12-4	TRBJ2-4	CASSSGQGHIQYF
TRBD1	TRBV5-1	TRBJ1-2	CASSSSDRGYGYTF
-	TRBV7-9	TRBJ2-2	CASSQLNTGELFF
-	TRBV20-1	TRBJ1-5	CSARWGSNQPQHF
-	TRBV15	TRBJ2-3	CATSLRLAASTDTQYF
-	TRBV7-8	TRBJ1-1	CASSFHGRKSLMNTEAFF
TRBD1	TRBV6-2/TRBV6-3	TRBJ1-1	CASGSVRGYTEAFF
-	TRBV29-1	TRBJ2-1	CSVEDPPTAGDNERFF
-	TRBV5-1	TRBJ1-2	CASSSDGDYGYTF
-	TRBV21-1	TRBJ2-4	CATTAGTGGRYNNKNIQYF
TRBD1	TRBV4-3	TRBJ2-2	CASSHGTGRWNTGELFF
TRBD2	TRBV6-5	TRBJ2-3	CASSPRGGGSDTQYF
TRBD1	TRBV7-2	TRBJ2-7	CASSFSLGTATLEYF
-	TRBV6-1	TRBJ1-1	CASSEISGNTEAFF
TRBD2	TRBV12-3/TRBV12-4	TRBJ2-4	CASSLPRRLAGGGAKNIQYF
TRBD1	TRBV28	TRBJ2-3	CASSPSLGGEGSDTQYF
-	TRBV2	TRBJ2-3	CASSAQDTDTQYF
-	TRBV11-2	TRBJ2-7	CASGLEPIRVYEQYF
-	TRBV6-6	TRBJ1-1	CASSYTRGREAEAFF
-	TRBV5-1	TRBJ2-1	CASSLVEGPNHNEQFF
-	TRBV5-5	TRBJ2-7	CASSFLIQGHEQYF
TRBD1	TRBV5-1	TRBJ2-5	CASSLGDRTGVETQYF
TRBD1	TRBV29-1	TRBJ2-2	CSATGPGELFF